This T cell receptor beta chain originates from a study of graft-versus-host responses after intestinal transplantation. As for the study in general: Recipients were given multivisceral, liver-intestinal, or isolated intestinal transplants. Anti-thymocyte globulin induction was given to all recipients, followed by tacrolimus and steroids for two to four years. Study outcomes and limitations: GvH clones were found in recipient marrow; some appeared first in ileum or blood. High graft-versus-host to host-versus-graft clonal ratios were found in allografts of patients who had graft-donor T cell macrochimerism.

Data came from immunoSEQ multiplex PCR; TCRdb stores just in-frame clones and leaves some out. This sample yields tens of thousands of clones, of which 80% to 95% are seen a single time; 0.45% to 0.55% belongs to the top ten. Note on this clone: No antigen is known for it.

V lost 0 bases, J lost 6 bases, and 8 bases lay in between. Germline V CDR1 and CDR2: SGHNT, YYREEE (reference sequence). The CDR3 contains 13 residues. The material was unstimulated CD8+ T cells sorted from spleen or lymph node cells, obtained before intestinal transplant. V and J are TRBV5-4 and TRBJ2-3, with D possibly matching TRBD2 (5 bases). The TCR comes from a human donor who received an intestinal transplant. DNA of the CDR3: TGTGCCAGCAGCTTGGTCCCGGGGGATACGCAGTATTTT. Translating it yields CASSLVPGDTQYF. Combining the CDR3 with reference TRBV5-4 and TRBJ2-3 gives the whole variable domain ETGVTQSPTHLIKTRGQQVTLRCSSQSGHNTVSWYQQALGQGPQFIFQYYREEENGRGNFPPRFSGLQFPNYSSELNVNALELDDSALYLCASSLVPGDTQYFGPGTRLTVL.